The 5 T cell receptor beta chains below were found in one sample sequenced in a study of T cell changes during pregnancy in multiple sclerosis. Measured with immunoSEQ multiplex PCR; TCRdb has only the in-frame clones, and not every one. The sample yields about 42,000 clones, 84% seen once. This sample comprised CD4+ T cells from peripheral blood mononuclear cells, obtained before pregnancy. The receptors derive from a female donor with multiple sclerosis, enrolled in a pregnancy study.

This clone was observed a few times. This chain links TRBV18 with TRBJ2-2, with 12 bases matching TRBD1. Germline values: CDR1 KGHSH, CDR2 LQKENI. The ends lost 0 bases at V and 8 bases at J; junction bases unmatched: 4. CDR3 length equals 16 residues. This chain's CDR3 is CASSPPGQGASGELFF. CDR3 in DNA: TGTGCCAGCTCACCACCGGGACAGGGGGCGTCGGGGGAGCTGTTTTTT.

Here the CDR3 reads CASSRQGINPNYGYTF. The CDR3 region has the DNA TGTGCCAGTAGTCGACAGGGGATTAACCCTAACTATGGCTACACCTTC. This chain joins TRBV19 and TRBJ1-2; 8 bases are a match to TRBD1. CDR3 length equals 16 residues. Trimming removed 5 bases from V and 0 bases from J; junction bases left unmatched: 8. Germline CDR1 LNHDA, CDR2 SQIVND (reference sequence).

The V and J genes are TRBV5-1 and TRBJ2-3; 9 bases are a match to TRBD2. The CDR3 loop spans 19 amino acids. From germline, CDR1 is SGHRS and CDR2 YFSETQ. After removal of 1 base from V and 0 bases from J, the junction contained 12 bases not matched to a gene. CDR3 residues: CASSLFGSGGHKSTDTQYF. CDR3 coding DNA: TGCGCCAGCAGCTTGTTTGGTAGCGGGGGTCACAAAAGCACAGATACGCAGTATTTT.

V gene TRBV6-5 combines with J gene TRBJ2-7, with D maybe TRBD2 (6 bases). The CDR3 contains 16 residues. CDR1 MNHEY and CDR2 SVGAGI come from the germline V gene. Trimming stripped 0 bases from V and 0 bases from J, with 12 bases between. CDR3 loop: CASSYSLGGASYEQYF. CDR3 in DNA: TGTGCCAGCAGTTACTCATTGGGCGGGGCCTCCTACGAGCAGTACTTC.

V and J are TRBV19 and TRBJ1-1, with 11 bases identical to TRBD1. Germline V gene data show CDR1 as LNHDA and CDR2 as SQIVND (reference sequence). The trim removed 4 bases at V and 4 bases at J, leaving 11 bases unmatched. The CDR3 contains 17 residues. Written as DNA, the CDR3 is TGTGCCAGTAGTACGACGGGACAGGGGGTCGGGAGCACTGAAGCTTTCTTT. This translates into CASSTTGQGVGSTEAFF.